Each of the 30 T cell receptor beta chains below was sequenced from the same sample in a study of shared clonotypes between healthy human individuals. Clones were read by immunoSEQ multiplex PCR, and TCRdb kept only the in-frame ones, dropping some. Of some 320,000 clones in the sample, roughly 84% were seen once. The sample comprised memory CD8+ T cells sorted from blood. The subset was: CD45RO+ cells pooled with CCR7-negative TemRA cells. The receptors were sampled from a man younger than 30 in good health.

The V gene is TRBV29-1, the J gene TRBJ2-3, with TRBD2 matching over 7 bases. The CDR3 consists of 14 residues. CDR1 is SQVTM and CDR2 is ANQGSEA in the germline V gene. The junction had 10 bases not matched to a gene; V was cut back by 4 bases and J by 6 bases. The CDR3, as DNA: TGCAGCGTTGTATGGGGGGGACCCCCGGATACGCAGTATTTT. It is translated as CSVVWGGPPDTQYF.

J is TRBJ1-1 and V is TRBV25-1; 9 bases map to TRBD1. V lost 5 bases to trimming and J lost 10 bases; unmatched junction nucleotides: 5. CDR1 MGHDK and CDR2 SYGVNS come from the germline V gene. The CDR3 spans 12 residues. CDR3 DNA: TGTGCCAGCAGTCTTGAGGGACAGGGAGCTTTCTTT. It translates to CASSLEGQGAFF.

The table lists this clone with a count of one. This chain joins TRBV15 and TRBJ1-5; D is ambiguous. This CDR3 is built from 12 residues. Trimming removed 7 bases at V and 4 bases at J, with 8 bases between. Germline CDR1 LNHNV, CDR2 YYDKDF (reference sequence). This CDR3 reads CATKDGNQPQHF. The CDR3 nucleotides are TGTGCCACCAAGGACGGAAATCAGCCCCAGCATTTT.

The chain employs TRBV28 and TRBJ1-1; maybe TRBD1 (6 bases). Germline-derived CDR1 and CDR2 are MDHEN and SYDVKM. CDR3 size: 17 residues. Trimming removed 2 bases from V and 0 bases from J, with 16 bases in between. The CDR3 DNA sequence: TGTGCCAGCAGTTTACCCAGCCAGGGACACATGAACACTGAAGCTTTCTTT. This gives the protein CASSLPSQGHMNTEAFF.

V and J are TRBV6-5 and TRBJ1-1; the D gene is possibly TRBD1 (6 bases). The length of the CDR3 is 15 residues. Trimming left V 0 bases short and J 1 base short, with 9 bases between. Per germline, CDR1 MNHEY and CDR2 SVGAGI. The CDR3 coding sequence is TGTGCCAGCAGTTACTCGACAGGAGCGAACACTGAAGCTTTCTTT. It is translated as CASSYSTGANTEAFF.

The chain combines TRBV19 with TRBJ1-1, with no clear D. The V gene's germline CDR1 is LNHDA and CDR2 SQIVND (reference sequence). V lost 0 bases, J lost 7 bases, and 12 bases lay in between. This CDR3 comprises 14 residues. CDR3 sequence (DNA): TGTGCCAGTAGTATAGATCAGAGTGGCAGTGAAGCTTTCTTT. Translating it yields CASSIDQSGSEAFF.

This clone appeared once. V and J are TRBV27 and TRBJ1-3; D possibly corresponds to TRBD1 (5 bases). CDR1 is MNHEY and CDR2 is SMNVEV in the germline V gene (reference sequence). The CDR3 is 15 residues long. Trimming cost V 4 bases and J 1 base, with 11 bases left between them. The CDR3 loop is CASSSMGLSGNTIYF. In DNA, the CDR3 is TGTGCCAGCAGTTCAATGGGACTATCTGGAAACACCATATATTTT.

This chain joins TRBV2 and TRBJ2-6; TRBD2 might be the D (6 bases). V lost 8 bases to trimming and J lost 3 bases, with 11 bases between them. The germline V gene encodes CDR1 SNHLY and CDR2 FYNNEI. There are 14 residues in the CDR3. CDR3 nucleotides: TGTGCCAGCGGGACTTACTTTGGGGCCAACGTCCTGACTTTC. It is translated as CASGTYFGANVLTF. The variable domain in full, with the rest retrieved from reference TRBV2 and TRBJ2-6, is EPEVTQTPSHQVTQMGQEVILRCVPISNHLYFYWYRQILGQKVEFLVSFYNNEISEKSEIFDDQFSVERPDGSNFTLKIRSTKLEDSAMYFCASGTYFGANVLTFGAGSRLTVL.

This chain joins TRBV2 and TRBJ2-1; 10 bases are a match to TRBD2. With 11 bases clipped from V and 8 bases from J, the junction kept 12 bases outside the gene matches. CDR3 length: 14 residues. Germline assignment: CDR1 SNHLY and CDR2 FYNNEI. The CDR3 region is CAGGGTSDLYEQFF. CDR3 nucleotides: TGTGCCGGAGGAGGGACTAGCGATCTCTATGAGCAGTTCTTC.

The rearrangement links TRBV6-1 to TRBJ2-7; the match to TRBD2 covers 8 bases. The trim removed 3 bases at V and 2 bases at J, leaving 3 bases unmatched. The CDR3 is made up of 14 amino acids. Germline CDR1 is MNHNS and CDR2 is SASEGT. Here the CDR3 reads CASSERGVAYEQYF. The CDR3 nucleotides read TGTGCCAGCAGTGAGCGGGGGGTCGCCTACGAGCAGTACTTC.

This clone is a singleton in its sample. The chain carries TRBV30 and TRBJ1-1; 7 bases align to TRBD1. This CDR3 spans 16 amino acids. Per the germline V gene, CDR1 is GTSNPN and CDR2 is SVGIG (reference sequence). With V trimmed by 0 bases and J by 2 bases, 9 bases remained unmatched. The CDR3: CAWSVQSGGGNTEAFF. CDR3 sequence (DNA): TGTGCCTGGAGTGTACAATCAGGGGGAGGAAACACTGAAGCTTTCTTT.

The chain carries TRBV9 and TRBJ1-2; TRBD1 matches at 7 bases. The V segment lost 1 base and the J segment 3 bases; nucleotides outside the gene matches: 9. Germline-derived CDR1 and CDR2 are SGDLS and YYNGEE. The length of the CDR3 is 16 residues. The CDR3 bases are TGTGCCAGCAGCGTACATAACAGGGGCGAACACTATGGCTACACCTTC. As protein: CASSVHNRGEHYGYTF.

The chain is built from TRBV5-1 and TRBJ2-2, with D possibly being TRBD1 (6 bases). Trimming removed 4 bases from V and 7 bases from J, with 20 bases in between. The length of the CDR3 is 16 residues. Looked up from germline, CDR1 is SGHRS and CDR2 is YFSETQ. As DNA, the CDR3 is TGCGCCAGCAGCCCCAGGGTCATGGGGGCGGACGGGGAGCTGTTTTTT. It codes for CASSPRVMGADGELFF.

The V call is TRBV28, the J call TRBJ1-4; maybe TRBD1 (5 bases). The CDR3 contains 12 residues. Per the germline V gene, CDR1 is MDHEN and CDR2 is SYDVKM. V lost 3 bases to trimming and J lost 11 bases, with 10 bases between them. The CDR3 sequence: CASSFEGPKLFF. CDR3 sequence (DNA): TGTGCCAGCAGTTTTGAGGGGCCGAAACTGTTTTTT.

The count of this clone is one. The J gene is TRBJ1-1, the V gene TRBV19; TRBD1 aligns across 7 bases. CDR1 and CDR2 (germline): LNHDA, SQIVND (reference sequence). V shed 10 bases and J 7 bases; nucleotides not matched to a gene: 6. The CDR3 is made up of 11 amino acids. For the CDR3, the DNA is TGTGCCATTCATCGGGACAGTGAAGCTTTCTTT. Amino acid sequence: CAIHRDSEAFF.

V and J are TRBV7-2 and TRBJ2-7; tentatively, D is TRBD1 (7 bases). The V gene's germline CDR1 is SGHTA and CDR2 FQGNSA. The CDR3 runs to 17 residues. The V end was cut by 1 base, the J end by 6 bases, with 22 bases between. The CDR3 sequence is CASSLELGQGGAAEQYF. The CDR3 region has the DNA TGTGCCAGCAGCTTAGAATTGGGCCAGGGGGGCGCGGCCGAGCAGTACTTC.

The genes are TRBV4-1 and TRBJ2-4; no clear D. CDR3 length equals 15 residues. From germline, CDR1 is MGHRA and CDR2 YSYEKL. Trimming stripped 1 base from V and 3 bases from J, with 10 bases between. For the CDR3, the DNA is TGCGCCAGCAGCCAAGGGGCGCCAGGCAAAAACATTCAGTACTTC. As protein: CASSQGAPGKNIQYF.

J is TRBJ1-3 and V is TRBV28; possibly TRBD1 for D (5 bases). The CDR3 is 16 residues long. Per germline, CDR1 MDHEN and CDR2 SYDVKM. V was clipped by 1 base and J by 0 bases, with 10 bases between them. CDR3 nucleotides: TGTGCCAGCAGTTTATCAACAGGCACCTCTGGAAACACCATATATTTT. Its protein product is CASSLSTGTSGNTIYF.

V usage is TRBV7-6 and J usage is TRBJ2-1; 8 positions match TRBD2. V lost 1 base to trimming and J lost 4 bases; unmatched junction nucleotides: 9. The CDR3 is 17 residues long. In germline, CDR1 is SGHVS, CDR2 FNYEAQ. CDR3 sequence (DNA): TGTGCCAGCAGCTTAGTACAAGGGGGACTAGTGTACAATGAGCAGTTCTTC. This encodes CASSLVQGGLVYNEQFF.

This chain uses TRBV6-5 with TRBJ2-1; D remains unclear. Germline CDR1 is MNHEY and CDR2 is SVGAGI. This CDR3 is built from 13 residues. V shed 2 bases and J shed 10 bases, with 12 bases lying between them. The CDR3 region has the DNA TGTGCCAGCAGTTACACCGGGTTCGGAGAGCAGTTCTTC. Amino acid sequence: CASSYTGFGEQFF.

The rearrangement uses TRBV7-3 and TRBJ2-2; D might be TRBD1 or TRBD2, each matching 7 bases. The V gene lost 5 bases and the J gene lost 4 bases, with 20 bases spanning the gap. Looked up from germline, CDR1 is SGHTA and CDR2 is FQGTGA. The CDR3 covers 17 residues. CDR3 DNA: TGTGCCAGCAGCCCGACTAGCTCCCAGGGGGGCACCGGGGAGCTGTTTTTT. Protein product: CASSPTSSQGGTGELFF.

The chain has TRBV28 and TRBJ2-5; 7 bases are shared with TRBD2. After removal of 6 bases from V and 4 bases from J, the junction contained 11 bases not matched to a gene. This CDR3 has 15 amino acids. Germline-derived CDR1 and CDR2 are MDHEN and SYDVKM. The CDR3 nucleotides read TGTGCCAGCAGCCCTGGGGGGGAAATCCCAGAGACCCAGTACTTC. It is translated as CASSPGGEIPETQYF.

This chain joins TRBV5-6 and TRBJ2-2; D gene unclear. Germline CDR1 and CDR2: SGHDT and YYEEEE. The CDR3 is made up of 13 amino acids. Trimming took off 2 bases at V and 3 bases at J, with 5 bases between the two ends. The CDR3 DNA follows: TGTGCCAGCAGCTTCGTTGACACCGGGGAGCTGTTTTTT. It yields the protein CASSFVDTGELFF.

This chain links TRBV19 with TRBJ1-4; D is perhaps TRBD1 (6 bases). V was trimmed by 7 bases and J by 6 bases, leaving 12 bases between them. Germline CDR1 reads LNHDA; CDR2 reads SQIVND (reference sequence). The CDR3 is 13 amino acids. The CDR3 here is CASTPGHDEKLFF. CDR3 bases: TGTGCCAGTACCCCGGGACATGATGAAAAACTGTTTTTT.

There are a few counts of this clone. This chain connects TRBV5-4 to TRBJ2-7; D ambiguous. Trimming stripped 0 bases from V and 2 bases from J, with 9 bases between. There are 14 residues in the CDR3. Germline CDR1 is SGHNT and CDR2 is YYREEE (reference sequence). This CDR3 reads CASSLGPPAYEQYF. The CDR3, as DNA: TGTGCCAGCAGCTTGGGACCCCCTGCCTACGAGCAGTACTTC.

This sequence joins TRBV19 and TRBJ2-7; perhaps TRBD1 as D (5 bases). The CDR3 totals 14 residues. Trimming stripped 5 bases from V and 0 bases from J, with 11 bases between. Per the germline V gene, CDR1 is LNHDA and CDR2 is SQIVND (reference sequence). In nucleotides, the CDR3 is TGTGCCAGTAGTTGGGGCCATAGCTCCTACGAGCAGTACTTC. Its translation is CASSWGHSSYEQYF. Combining the CDR3 with reference TRBV19 and TRBJ2-7 gives the whole variable domain DGGITQSPKYLFRKEGQNVTLSCEQNLNHDAMYWYRQDPGQGLRLIYYSQIVNDFQKGDIAEGYSVSREKKESFPLTVTSAQKNPTAFYLCASSWGHSSYEQYFGPGTRLTVT.

The chain recombines TRBV7-9 with TRBJ1-5, with D uncertain. The J call may be faulty, since TRBJ2-3 better matches the DNA end. Germline V gene sequence: CDR1 SEHNR, CDR2 FQNEAQ (reference sequence). CDR3 size: 16 residues. Here the CDR3 DNA reads TGTGCCAGCAGCCCTGAAGGCGGATATAGCAATCAGCCCCAGTATTTT. Its translation is CASSPEGGYSNQPQYF.

The chain joins TRBV5-8 to TRBJ1-3; a possible D gene is TRBD1 (5 bases). Germline assignment: CDR1 SGHTS and CDR2 YDEGEE. V lost 2 bases and J lost 1, with 22 bases in between. The CDR3 contains 19 residues. CDR3 residues: CASSFFSTGGTLSGNTIYF. In DNA form, the CDR3 reads TGTGCCAGCAGCTTTTTTTCCACTGGGGGAACTCTTTCTGGAAACACCATATATTTT.

The chain carries TRBV21-1 and TRBJ2-1. TRBV21-1 is a pseudogene locus. The CDR3 totals 13 residues. The CDR3 DNA is TGTGCCAGCAGCAAAGCACCAGCCCATGAGCAGTTCTTC. Translating it yields CASSKAPAHEQFF.

On this clone: Additional DNA sequences in this sample encode the identical CDR3. CDR3 residues: CASSPRDLDTQYF. As DNA, the CDR3 is TGTGCCAGCAGCCCTCGGGACTTAGATACGCAGTATTTT. This chain links TRBV7-9 with TRBJ2-3; tentatively, D is TRBD2 (6 bases). The CDR3 sequence is 13 residues long. Germline loops: CDR1 SEHNR, CDR2 FQNEAQ (reference sequence). V was cut by 5 bases and J by 5 bases, with 11 bases left in between.